A single sample is the source of the 23 T cell receptor beta chains below, sequenced in a study of cytomegalovirus exposure and HLA in healthy donors. Researchers ran the PCR with 60 Vbeta and 13 Jbeta primers. TCRdb's copy holds only in-frame clones and misses some; the assay was immunoSEQ multiplex PCR. The repertoire holds roughly 190,000 clones, with around 83% as singletons. The specimen was PBMCs. The receptors here all came from a man aged 35 to 55 in good health and CMV-seropositive.

The chain combines TRBV5-6 with TRBJ1-6; D is unclear. Germline V gives CDR1 SGHDT, CDR2 YYEEEE. CDR3 length: 15 amino acids. V lost 3 bases, J lost 4 bases, and 11 bases lay in between. CDR3 bases: TGTGCCAGCAGCTCGGGAGGGTTTTATAATTCACCCCTCCACTTT. It encodes CASSSGGFYNSPLHF. Based on the CDR3 plus reference TRBV5-6 and TRBJ1-6, the full variable domain is DAGVTQSPTHLIKTRGQQVTLRCSPKSGHDTVSWYQQALGQGPQFIFQYYEEEERQRGNFPDRFSGHQFPNYSSELNVNALLLGDSALYLCASSSGGFYNSPLHFGNGTRLTVT.

V gene TRBV11-2 combines with J gene TRBJ2-1; 7 positions match TRBD2. The V segment lost 4 bases and the J segment 12 bases; nucleotides outside the gene matches: 6. Germline assignment: CDR1 SGHAT and CDR2 FQNNGV. CDR3 length: 12 amino acids. CDR3 residues: CASSSSGTMQFF. The CDR3 DNA follows: TGTGCCAGCAGCTCAAGCGGGACTATGCAGTTCTTC.

This clone is a singleton in its sample. The chain links TRBV7-3 to TRBJ2-1; 8 bases match TRBD2. J gave up 5 bases and V 0 bases, and 9 bases lay outside the gene matches. CDR3 size: 17 residues. Germline CDR1 and CDR2: SGHTA and FQGTGA. The chain's CDR3 is CASSLTSGRAWNNEQFF. The CDR3 bases are TGTGCCAGCAGCTTAACGTCCGGGAGGGCCTGGAACAATGAGCAGTTCTTC.

V and J are TRBV7-8 and TRBJ2-2, with 8 nucleotides matching TRBD1. V shed 1 base and J 4 bases; nucleotides not matched to a gene: 14. CDR3 length: 19 amino acids. CDR1 is SGHVS and CDR2 is FQNEAQ in the germline V gene. This CDR3 reads CASSLGTGGPTSLTGELFF. The CDR3 DNA is TGTGCCAGCAGCTTAGGAACAGGGGGGCCGACTTCACTCACCGGGGAGCTGTTTTTT.

The chain uses TRBV11-3 and TRBJ2-4; 7 bases align to TRBD2. The trim removed 5 bases at V and 8 bases at J, leaving 6 bases unmatched. The CDR3 sequence is 13 residues long. Germline V gene sequence: CDR1 SGHNT, CDR2 YENEEA. The CDR3 is CASSRRESDIQYF. The CDR3 DNA is TGTGCCAGCAGCAGGCGGGAGTCGGACATTCAGTACTTC.

As regards this clone: In the same sample, other DNA sequences code for this CDR3. The chain carries TRBV5-1 and TRBJ2-7; D possibly corresponds to TRBD1 (6 bases). Germline V CDR1 and CDR2: SGHRS, YFSETQ. The length of the CDR3 is 12 residues. Trimming took 2 bases from V and 4 from J, leaving 7 bases between them. As DNA, the CDR3 is TGCGCCAGCAGCTTACAGGGATACGAGCAGTACTTC. Translated: CASSLQGYEQYF.

The chain carries TRBV7-2 and TRBJ1-5; D is uncertain. The CDR3 loop spans 14 amino acids. Looked up from germline, CDR1 is SGHTA and CDR2 is FQGNSA. V was pared by 6 bases and J by 3 bases, with 12 bases between. CDR3 nucleotides: TGTGCCAGCAGTCCCTCGCGGAACAATCAGCCCCAGCATTTT. Translating it yields CASSPSRNNQPQHF.

The J gene is TRBJ2-7, the V gene TRBV25-1; the match to TRBD1 covers 8 bases. This CDR3 region has 15 residues. CDR1 is MGHDK and CDR2 is SYGVNS in the germline V gene. V shed 5 bases, J shed 3 bases, and the junction held 9 bases outside the gene matches. CDR3 protein: CASSPRTGIHYEQYF. CDR3 in DNA: TGTGCCAGCAGTCCCCGGACAGGGATTCACTACGAGCAGTACTTC.

The chain combines TRBV29-1 with TRBJ2-7; the match to TRBD1 covers 7 bases. The CDR3 has 13 amino acids. The germline gives CDR1 SQVTM, CDR2 ANQGSEA. The J segment lost 3 bases and the V segment lost 1 base, leaving 3 bases of the junction unmatched. The CDR3 DNA follows: TGCAGCGTTGAAGGACAGGGCGTCTACGAGCAGTACTTC. Translating it yields CSVEGQGVYEQYF.

The chain combines TRBV11-2 with TRBJ2-1; TRBD2 aligns across 14 bases. V lost 7 bases to trimming and J lost 7 bases; unmatched junction nucleotides: 9. The CDR3 has 16 residues. Germline V CDR1 and CDR2: SGHAT, FQNNGV. Here the CDR3 DNA reads TGTGCCAGCAAACCTACCGGGACTAGCGGGAGTAATGAGCAGTTCTTC. Its protein is CASKPTGTSGSNEQFF.

V usage is TRBV13 and J usage is TRBJ2-3, with 7 bases aligning to TRBD2. Trimming removed 4 bases from V and 0 bases from J; junction bases left unmatched: 10. Germline V CDR1 and CDR2: PRHDT, FYEKMQ (reference sequence). The CDR3 length is 17 residues. The CDR3 region has the DNA TGTGCCAGCAGCTACCACCCGACTAGCACCAGCACAGATACGCAGTATTTT. This encodes CASSYHPTSTSTDTQYF.

This CDR3 is CASSLAPDGVGQYF. The CDR3 nucleotides are TGTGCCAGCAGCTTAGCTCCGGACGGGGTGGGACAGTATTTT. The V gene is TRBV11-2, the J gene TRBJ2-3, with D maybe TRBD2 (5 bases). This CDR3 region has 14 residues. With 1 base removed from V and 12 bases from J, the gap between germline ends came to 17 bases. CDR1 is SGHAT and CDR2 is FQNNGV in the germline V gene.

This clone was counted only a few times. The gene calls are TRBV5-1 and TRBJ1-2, with TRBD1 as a possible D gene (6 bases). The CDR3 consists of 15 residues. With 0 bases removed from V and 5 bases from J, the gap between germline ends came to 14 bases. CDR1 SGHRS and CDR2 YFSETQ come from the germline V gene. The CDR3 protein is CASSLGQASDYGYTF. The CDR3 nucleotides read TGCGCCAGCAGCTTGGGACAGGCCTCAGATTATGGCTACACCTTC.

The CDR3 sequence: CASSKEVLYNEQFF. As DNA, the CDR3 is TGTGCCAGTAGTAAGGAGGTCCTTTACAATGAGCAGTTCTTC. The chain recombines TRBV19 with TRBJ2-1, with D maybe TRBD2 (5 bases). This CDR3 spans 14 amino acids. The germline V gene encodes CDR1 LNHDA and CDR2 SQIVND (reference sequence). V dropped 4 bases and J dropped 4 bases, with 11 bases sitting between them. The full variable domain, in which reference TRBV19 and TRBJ2-1 provide the parts outside the CDR3, is DGGITQSPKYLFRKEGQNVTLSCEQNLNHDAMYWYRQDPGQGLRLIYYSQIVNDFQKGDIAEGYSVSREKKESFPLTVTSAQKNPTAFYLCASSKEVLYNEQFFGPGTRLTVL.

The chain uses TRBV6-5 and TRBJ2-6, with D unresolved. Trimming took 10 bases from V and 2 from J, leaving 9 bases between them. This CDR3 spans 13 amino acids. CDR1 and CDR2 from the germline V gene are MNHEY and SVGAGI. This chain's CDR3 is CATQLPGANVLTF. DNA for the CDR3: TGTGCCACCCAGTTACCTGGGGCCAACGTCCTGACTTTC.

This chain connects TRBV5-1 to TRBJ2-5; D might be TRBD2 (5 bases). CDR1 is SGHRS, CDR2 YFSETQ, per germline. The ends were cut back, 3 bases at V and 2 bases at J, with 11 bases in the middle. The CDR3 loop spans 14 amino acids. Written as DNA, the CDR3 is TGCGCCAGCAGCTCTGGAGGAACTCAAGAGACCCAGTACTTC. Encoded protein: CASSSGGTQETQYF.

This rearrangement joins TRBV6-5 to TRBJ2-7; D unresolved. V was shortened by 5 bases and J by 4 bases, with 15 bases between the two germline ends. The germline V gene has CDR1 MNHEY and CDR2 SVGAGI. CDR3 size: 14 residues. The DNA for the CDR3 is TGTGCCAGCAGTCGTGTCGCTCGAGGTTACGAGCAGTACTTC. Translation: CASSRVARGYEQYF.

The chain couples TRBV11-2 to TRBJ2-5, with D possibly matching TRBD2 (5 bases). Per germline, CDR1 SGHAT and CDR2 FQNNGV. V was pared by 2 bases and J by 4 bases, with 14 bases between. The CDR3 totals 15 residues. The DNA of the CDR3 is TGTGCCAGCAGCTTACCTGGACTGGCTTCAGAGACCCAGTACTTC. Its protein is CASSLPGLASETQYF.

This clone was found once. This chain links TRBV19 with TRBJ2-4; maybe TRBD2 (7 bases). This CDR3 has 14 amino acids. Germline V gives CDR1 LNHDA, CDR2 SQIVND (reference sequence). Deletions cut 1 base from V and 5 bases from J, with 9 bases between. CDR3 DNA sequence: TGTGCCAGTAGTATAGCGCGGGGGCAAAACATTCAGTACTTC. Its protein product is CASSIARGQNIQYF.

The chain links TRBV9 to TRBJ2-2; D is perhaps TRBD1 (6 bases). The CDR3 runs to 13 residues. Trimming removed 4 bases from V and 5 bases from J, with 9 bases in between. CDR1 is SGDLS and CDR2 is YYNGEE in the germline V gene. The CDR3 is CASSPQGTGELFF. The DNA of the CDR3 is TGTGCCAGCAGCCCCCAGGGGACCGGGGAGCTGTTTTTT. The whole variable domain, remainder taken from reference TRBV9 and TRBJ2-2, is DSGVTQTPKHLITATGQRVTLRCSPRSGDLSVYWYQQSLDQGLQFLIQYYNGEERAKGNILERFSAQQFPDLHSELNLSSLELGDSALYFCASSPQGTGELFFGEGSRLTVL.

The chain is built from TRBV14 and TRBJ1-6; 12 positions match TRBD1. The germline CDR1 and CDR2 sequences are SGHDN and FVKESK. The CDR3 extends over 17 amino acids. V lost 1 base and J lost 7; bases outside the gene matches: 5. This CDR3 reads CASSQAGTGGANSPLHF. CDR3 bases: TGTGCCAGCAGCCAAGCCGGGACAGGGGGCGCGAATTCACCCCTCCACTTT.

The V and J genes are TRBV5-1 and TRBJ2-1, with TRBD2 matching over 10 bases. J lost 8 bases, V lost 2 bases, and 7 bases had no gene match. The CDR3 loop spans 15 amino acids. Germline V gene sequence: CDR1 SGHRS, CDR2 YFSETQ. The CDR3 protein is CASSLAGGPVDEQFF. In DNA form, the CDR3 reads TGCGCCAGCAGCTTAGCGGGAGGGCCTGTAGATGAGCAGTTCTTC.

The V gene is TRBV25-1, the J gene TRBJ2-2, with TRBD1 matching 9 bases. Looked up from germline, CDR1 is MGHDK and CDR2 is SYGVNS. This CDR3 is built from 16 residues. Trimming took 0 bases from V and 3 from J; bases not matched to a gene: 2. The CDR3 DNA follows: TGTGCCAGCAGTGAATACACAGGGGGCTACACCGGGGAGCTGTTTTTT. It is translated as CASSEYTGGYTGELFF.